Below, 6 T cell receptor beta chains from the same sample are listed, as sequenced in a study of T cells in Graves' hyperthyroidism and ophthalmopathy. The source material, RNA transcripts, was used to amplify TCR beta CDR3 regions. The TCR CDR3 first-round RT-PCR relied on the HTBI primer set. TCRdb redid the calling of the multiplex PCR reads with MiXCR, one entry per CDR3 protein. This repertoire shows about 420,000 distinct CDR3 sequences, 15% to 17% found once; its top ten account for roughly 7.7%. Sample: blood. These receptors all stem from a woman aged 18-30 years with Graves' hyperthyroidism.

At least ten counts were recorded for this clonotype. The gene calls are TRBV12-3 or TRBV12-4 and TRBJ2-1; no clear D. CDR3 length equals 15 residues. The V and J ends lost 3 bases and 3 bases respectively, with 12 bases between them. The CDR3 loop is CASSLGRRHYNEQFF. CDR3 nucleotides: TGTGCCAGCAGTTTGGGTCGTAGGCACTACAATGAGCAGTTCTTC.

The rearrangement uses TRBV9 and TRBJ2-7, with TRBD1 matching over 9 bases. With 0 bases clipped from V and 7 bases from J, the junction kept 5 bases outside the gene matches. The germline gives CDR1 SGDLS, CDR2 YYNGEE. The CDR3 is 14 amino acids. This chain's CDR3 is CASSVGGTGKEQYF. The CDR3 DNA reads TGTGCCAGCAGCGTAGGCGGGACAGGGAAAGAGCAGTACTTC.

This clonotype was recorded at least ten times. The CDR3 nucleotides read TGCGCCAGCAGCCCGGAGGGGGACTATGGCTACACCTTC. Its translation is CASSPEGDYGYTF. The chain uses TRBV5-1 and TRBJ1-2, with D possibly matching TRBD1 (6 bases). The CDR3 is 13 amino acids. The germline V gene has CDR1 SGHRS and CDR2 YFSETQ. V gave up 4 bases and J gave up 3 bases, with 10 bases separating them.

This clonotype has at least ten counts. The V gene is TRBV11-2, the J gene TRBJ2-7, with 7 bases matching TRBD2. CDR1 and CDR2 (germline): SGHAT, FQNNGV. The CDR3 extends over 16 amino acids. With 4 bases clipped from V and 3 bases from J, the junction kept 12 bases outside the gene matches. Here the CDR3 reads CASSSLGDSGYYEQYF. The CDR3 DNA sequence: TGTGCCAGCAGCTCCCTTGGTGATAGCGGGTACTACGAGCAGTACTTC.

This clonotype was seen many times. This chain links TRBV12-3 or TRBV12-4 with TRBJ1-5; D is uncertain. V lost 3 bases and J lost 11, with 23 bases in between. There are 16 residues in the CDR3. CDR3: CASSLVRGRRLGSQHF. In DNA, the CDR3 is TGTGCCAGCAGTTTGGTACGCGGGCGGCGGTTGGGGTCCCAGCATTTT.

This clonotype was picked up many times. The V gene is TRBV24-1, the J gene TRBJ1-5; D unclear. The CDR3 is 14 amino acids. Between the trimmed V and J ends, which lost 5 bases and 0 bases, there was a span of 7 bases. The germline CDR1 and CDR2 sequences are KGHDR and SFDVKD. The CDR3 DNA sequence: TGTGCCACCAGTGTGGGGAATAGCAATCAGCCCCAGCATTTT. Translating gives CATSVGNSNQPQHF.